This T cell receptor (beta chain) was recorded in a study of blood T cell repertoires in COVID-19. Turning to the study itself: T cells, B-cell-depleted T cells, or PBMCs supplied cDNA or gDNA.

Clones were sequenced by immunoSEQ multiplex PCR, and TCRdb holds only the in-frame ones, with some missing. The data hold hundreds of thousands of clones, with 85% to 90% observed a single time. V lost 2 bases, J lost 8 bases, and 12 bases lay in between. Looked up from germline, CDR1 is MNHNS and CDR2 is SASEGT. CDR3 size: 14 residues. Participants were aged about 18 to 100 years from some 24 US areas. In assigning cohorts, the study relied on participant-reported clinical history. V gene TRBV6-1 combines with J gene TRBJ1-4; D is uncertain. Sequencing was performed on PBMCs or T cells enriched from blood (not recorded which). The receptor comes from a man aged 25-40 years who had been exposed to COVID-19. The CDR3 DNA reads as TGTGCCAGCAGTGAACTAGCAAGGAGCGAAAAACTGTTTTTT. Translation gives CASSELARSEKLFF.